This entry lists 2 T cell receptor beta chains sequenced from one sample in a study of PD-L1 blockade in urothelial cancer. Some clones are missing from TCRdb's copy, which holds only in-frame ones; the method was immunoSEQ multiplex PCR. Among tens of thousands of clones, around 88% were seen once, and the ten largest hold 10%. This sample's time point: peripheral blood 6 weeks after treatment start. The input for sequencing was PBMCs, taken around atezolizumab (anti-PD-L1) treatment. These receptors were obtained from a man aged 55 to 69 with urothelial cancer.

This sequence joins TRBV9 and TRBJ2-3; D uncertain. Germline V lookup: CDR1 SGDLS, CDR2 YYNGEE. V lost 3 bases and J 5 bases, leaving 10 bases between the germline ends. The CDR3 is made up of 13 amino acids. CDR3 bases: TGTGCCAGCAGCGCCCTAGTAGGAGATACGCAGTATTTT. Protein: CASSALVGDTQYF.

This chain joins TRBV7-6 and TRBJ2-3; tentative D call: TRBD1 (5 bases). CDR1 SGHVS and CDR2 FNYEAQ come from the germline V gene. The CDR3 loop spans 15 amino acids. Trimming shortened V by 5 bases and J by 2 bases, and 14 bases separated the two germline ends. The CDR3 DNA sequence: TGTGCCAGCAGCCAAATATGGGGCTCCACAGATACGCAGTATTTT. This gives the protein CASSQIWGSTDTQYF. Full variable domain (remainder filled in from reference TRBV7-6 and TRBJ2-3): GAGVSQSPRYKVTKRGQDVALRCDPISGHVSLYWYRQALGQGPEFLTYFNYEAQQDKSGLPNDRFSAERPEGSISTLTIQRTEQRDSAMYRCASSQIWGSTDTQYFGPGTRLTVL.